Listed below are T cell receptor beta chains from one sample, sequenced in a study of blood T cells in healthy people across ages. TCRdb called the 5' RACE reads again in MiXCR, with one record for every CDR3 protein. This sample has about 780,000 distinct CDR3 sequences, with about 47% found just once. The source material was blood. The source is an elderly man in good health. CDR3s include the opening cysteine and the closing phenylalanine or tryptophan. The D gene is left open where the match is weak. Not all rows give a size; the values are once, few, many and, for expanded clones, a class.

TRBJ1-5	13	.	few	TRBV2	CASRVIKGQPQHF	TGTGCCAGCAGGGTTATAAAGGGACAGCCCCAGCATTTT
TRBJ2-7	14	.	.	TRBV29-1	CSARTSAINYEQYF	TGCAGCGCCCGAACGTCTGCGATTAACTACGAGCAGTACTTC
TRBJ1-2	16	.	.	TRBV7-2	CASSLDHPQTAYGYIF	TGTGCCAGCAGCTTAGATCACCCGCAAACTGCCTATGGCTACATCTTC
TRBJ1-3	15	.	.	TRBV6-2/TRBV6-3	CASSSGLASGNTIYF	TGTGCCAGCAGTTCCGGGCTTGCCTCTGGAAACACCATATATTTT
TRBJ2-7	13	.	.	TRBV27	CATKTRSSYEQYF	TGTGCCACCAAGACCCGGAGCTCCTACGAGCAGTACTTC
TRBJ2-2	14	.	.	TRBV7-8	CASSLMGNTGELFF	TGTGCCAGCAGCTTAATGGGTAACACCGGGGAGCTGTTTTTT
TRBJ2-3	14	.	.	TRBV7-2	CASSLGTGPDTQYF	TGTGCCAGCAGCTTAGGGACTGGACCGGATACGCAGTATTTT
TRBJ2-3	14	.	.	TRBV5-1	CASRRRLSTDTQYF	TGCGCCAGCAGACGCAGACTGAGCACAGATACGCAGTATTTT
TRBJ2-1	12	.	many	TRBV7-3	CASSPPGSEQFF	TGTGCCAGCAGCCCCCCAGGGAGCGAGCAGTTCTTC
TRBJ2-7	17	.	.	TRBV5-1	CASSRGDRQISYNEQYF	TGCGCCAGCAGCCGAGGCGACAGGCAAATCTCCTACAATGAGCAGTACTTC
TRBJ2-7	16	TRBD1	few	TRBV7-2	CASSARRAGGAWEQYF	TGTGCCAGCAGCGCGCGAAGGGCAGGGGGCGCGTGGGAGCAGTACTTC
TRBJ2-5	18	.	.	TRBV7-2	CASSPQALRTSYQETQYF	TGTGCCAGCAGCCCCCAGGCACTTCGGACTTCCTACCAAGAGACCCAGTACTTC
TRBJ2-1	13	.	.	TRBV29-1	CSVGEIAYNEQFF	TGCAGCGTTGGGGAGATTGCCTACAATGAGCAGTTCTTC
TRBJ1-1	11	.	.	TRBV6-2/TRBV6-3	CASRTYAEAFF	TGTGCCAGCAGAACCTACGCTGAAGCTTTCTTT
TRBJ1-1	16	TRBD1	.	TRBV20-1	CSASRAKTGMNTEAFF	TGCAGTGCTTCCAGAGCTAAGACAGGGATGAACACTGAAGCTTTCTTT
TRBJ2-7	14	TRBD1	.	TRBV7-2	CASSLFDRVYEQYF	TGTGCCAGCAGCTTATTCGACAGGGTCTACGAGCAGTACTTC
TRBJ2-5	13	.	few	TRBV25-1	CASSEFGVETQYF	TGTGCCAGCAGTGAATTCGGGGTTGAGACCCAGTACTTC
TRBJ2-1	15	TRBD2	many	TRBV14	CASSQLREVRNEQFF	TGTGCCAGCAGCCAATTGCGGGAGGTCCGGAATGAGCAGTTCTTC
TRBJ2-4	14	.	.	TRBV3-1	CASSQVHGKNIQYF	TGTGCCAGCAGCCAGGTGCATGGCAAAAACATTCAGTACTTC
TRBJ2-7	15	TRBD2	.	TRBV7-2	CASSSGLAGGNEQYF	TGTGCCAGCAGCTCGGGACTAGCGGGAGGTAATGAGCAGTACTTC
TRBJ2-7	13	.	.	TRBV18	CASSLEQYNEQYF	TGTGCCAGCTCCCTGGAACAGTACAATGAGCAGTACTTC
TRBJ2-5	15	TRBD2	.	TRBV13	CASRESGSITETQYF	TGTGCCAGCAGGGAGAGCGGGAGTATTACCGAGACCCAGTACTTC
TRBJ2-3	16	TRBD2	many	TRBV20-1	CSARDLPLADPDTQYF	TGCAGTGCTAGAGATTTGCCACTAGCGGACCCAGATACGCAGTATTTT
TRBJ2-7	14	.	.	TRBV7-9	CASSLGTEDYEQYF	TGTGCCAGCAGCTTAGGGACAGAGGATTACGAGCAGTACTTC
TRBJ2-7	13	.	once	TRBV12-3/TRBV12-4	CASSLGGLREQYF	TGTGCCAGCAGTTTAGGTGGGTTGCGGGAGCAGTACTTC
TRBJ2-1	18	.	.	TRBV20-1	CSKNDPRESGLMVETQFF	TGCAGTAAGAACGACCCCAGGGAGTCGGGTTTAATGGTAGAGACCCAGTTCTTC
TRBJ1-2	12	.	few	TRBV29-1	CSVEERGYGYTF	TGCAGCGTTGAAGAAAGGGGCTATGGCTACACCTTC
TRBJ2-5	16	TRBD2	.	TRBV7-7	CASSMGTSGRGNEQYF	TGTGCTAGCAGCATGGGGACTAGCGGGAGAGGAAATGAGCAGTACTTC
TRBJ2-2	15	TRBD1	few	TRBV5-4	CASSPGQGLAGELFF	TGTGCCAGCAGCCCGGGACAGGGGCTGGCCGGGGAGCTGTTTTTT
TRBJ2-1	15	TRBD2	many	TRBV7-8	CASSLEVAGELEQFF	TGTGCCAGCAGCTTAGAGGTAGCGGGAGAACTTGAGCAGTTCTTC
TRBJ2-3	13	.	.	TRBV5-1	CASSFGVLDTQYF	TGCGCCAGCAGCTTCGGGGTTTTGGATACGCAGTATTTT
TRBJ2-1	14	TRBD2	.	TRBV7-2	CASSPVGLGDEQFF	TGTGCCAGCAGCCCTGTGGGACTAGGGGATGAGCAGTTCTTC
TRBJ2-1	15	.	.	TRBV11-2	CASGLGGARYNEQFF	TGTGCCAGCGGCTTAGGGGGGGCTCGGTATAATGAGCAGTTCTTC
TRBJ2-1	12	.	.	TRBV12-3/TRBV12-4	CASSFSEGEQFF	TGTGCCAGCAGTTTTAGCGAGGGTGAGCAGTTCTTC
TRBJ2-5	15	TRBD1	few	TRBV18	CASSPGQGDQETQYF	TGTGCCAGCTCTCCAGGACAGGGCGACCAAGAGACCCAGTACTTC
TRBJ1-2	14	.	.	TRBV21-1	CASTEGGVNYGYTF	TGTGCCAGCACCGAGGGAGGGGTTAACTATGGCTACACCTTC
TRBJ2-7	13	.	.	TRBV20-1	CSARDPLVYEQYF	TGCAGTGCTAGAGATCCTCTTGTCTACGAGCAGTACTTC